Listed below are T cell receptor beta chains from one sample, sequenced in a study of Tregs in tolerant kidney transplant recipients. TCRdb keeps only in-frame clones here, not all; method: immunoSEQ multiplex PCR. The sample lists some 110,000 clones, almost 95% occurring once. The sample taken for sequencing was CD4+ T cells from blood. These receptors all come from a human donor in good health. Both conserved end residues are part of each CDR3. A D gene is named only where the DNA matches it firmly. Clone sizes are given selectively: once, few, many, or a class where the clone is expanded.

TRBV19	.	TRBD1	TRBJ1-4	CASSPRGREKLFF	TGTGCCAGTAGCCCAAGGGGGCGCGAAAAACTGTTTTTT
TRBV18	.	TRBD1	TRBJ1-1	CASSPRRPTGGTEAFF	TGTGCCAGCTCACCACGACGTCCGACAGGGGGCACTGAAGCTTTCTTT
TRBV11-2	.	.	TRBJ2-1	CASSPEGRASYNEQFF	TGTGCCAGCAGCCCCGAGGGCAGGGCTTCCTACAATGAGCAGTTCTTC
TRBV5-1	.	.	TRBJ2-5	CASSFGPGGETQYF	TGCGCCAGCAGTTTCGGACCGGGCGGAGAGACCCAGTACTTC
TRBV15	.	.	TRBJ2-2	CATSRDIGRGDTGELFF	TGTGCCACCAGCAGAGATATCGGCAGGGGAGACACCGGGGAGCTGTTTTTT
TRBV18	.	.	TRBJ1-4	CASSGGHLNEKLFF	TGTGCCAGCTCAGGGGGACACCTGAATGAAAAACTGTTTTTT
TRBV11-2	.	.	TRBJ1-6	CASSSYKGEINSPLHF	TGTGCCAGCAGCTCGTATAAGGGCGAAATCAATTCACCCCTCCACTTT
TRBV19	.	.	TRBJ1-5	CASSLRSNQPQHF	TGTGCCAGTAGCCTCCGTAGCAATCAGCCCCAGCATTTT
TRBV11-2	.	TRBD1	TRBJ2-3	CASSPGTAAVTQYF	TGTGCCAGCAGCCCCGGGACAGCGGCGGTTACGCAGTATTTT
TRBV18	.	.	TRBJ2-7	CASSPSTGTYEQYF	TGTGCCAGCTCACCATCGACAGGTACCTACGAGCAGTACTTC
TRBV4-2	.	.	TRBJ2-7	CASSQASGSMSSYEQYF	TGTGCCAGCAGCCAGGCGTCAGGGTCAATGAGCTCCTACGAGCAGTACTTC
TRBV9	.	.	TRBJ1-3	CASSARVPNTIYF	TGTGCCAGCAGCGCCAGGGTCCCCAACACCATATATTTT
TRBV11-2	.	.	TRBJ2-3	CASSGVVGTDTQYF	TGTGCCAGCAGCGGAGTCGTAGGAACAGATACGCAGTATTTT
TRBV6-1	.	.	TRBJ1-1	CASSSVDLNTEAFF	TGTGCCAGCAGCTCGGTGGACTTGAACACTGAAGCTTTCTTT
TRBV7-9	.	TRBD2	TRBJ2-1	CASSSMGLAGPNNEQFF	TGTGCCAGCAGCTCCATGGGACTAGCGGGACCCAACAATGAGCAGTTCTTC
TRBV7-8	.	TRBD2	TRBJ2-7	CASSSPLAGASYEQYF	TGTGCCAGCAGCTCCCCCCTAGCGGGAGCGTCCTACGAGCAGTACTTC
TRBV7-2	.	.	TRBJ2-7	CASSLAQGTYEQYF	TGTGCCAGCAGCTTAGCGCAGGGGACCTACGAGCAGTACTTC
TRBV11-3	.	TRBD2	TRBJ2-1	CASSKGTSESYNEQFF	TGTGCCAGCAGCAAGGGGACTAGCGAATCCTACAATGAGCAGTTCTTC
TRBV7-9	.	.	TRBJ2-7	CASSLEYRDGKGYEQYF	TGTGCCAGCAGCTTAGAGTACCGGGACGGCAAGGGGTACGAGCAGTACTTC
TRBV13	.	.	TRBJ2-7	CASSLGLPGTKALYEQYF	TGTGCCAGCAGCTTAGGCCTCCCCGGGACCAAGGCCCTCTACGAGCAGTACTTC
TRBV29-1	.	TRBD2	TRBJ2-1	CSGVTSGIYNEQFF	TGCAGCGGAGTGACTAGCGGGATATACAATGAGCAGTTCTTC
TRBV6-1	.	TRBD1	TRBJ2-3	CASSLGTESTDTQYF	TGTGCCAGCAGCCTTGGGACAGAGAGCACAGATACGCAGTATTTT
TRBV6-5	.	TRBD1	TRBJ2-1	CASSRDRGGNNEQFF	TGTGCCAGCAGCCGGGACAGGGGAGGGAACAATGAGCAGTTCTTC
TRBV2	.	.	TRBJ2-5	CASSVALAGGETQYF	TGTGCCAGCAGTGTCGCCCTAGCTGGGGGAGAGACCCAGTACTTC
TRBV7-9	.	.	TRBJ1-4	CASSTNRDSLEKLFF	TGTGCCAGCAGCACTAACAGGGACTCGCTGGAAAAACTGTTTTTT
TRBV10-3	.	.	TRBJ2-1	CAISESPSSYNEQFF	TGTGCCATCAGTGAAAGCCCTAGCTCCTACAATGAGCAGTTCTTC
TRBV7-9	.	TRBD1	TRBJ1-5	CASSLGHRGSQPQHF	TGTGCCAGCAGCTTAGGTCACAGGGGTTCTCAGCCCCAGCATTTT
TRBV7-9	.	TRBD1	TRBJ2-7	CASSPTGGVYEQYF	TGTGCCAGCAGCCCGACAGGGGGCGTTTACGAGCAGTACTTC
TRBV13	.	TRBD1	TRBJ1-2	CASSSRDRVFYYGYTF	TGTGCCAGCAGCAGCCGGGACAGGGTTTTCTATTATGGCTACACCTTC
TRBV6-1	once	.	TRBJ2-1	CASSATPNYPYNEQFF	TGTGCCAGCAGTGCCACACCGAATTACCCCTACAATGAGCAGTTCTTC
TRBV11-2	.	.	TRBJ2-1	CASSLSGPSYNEQFF	TGTGCCAGCAGCTTATCAGGCCCGTCCTACAATGAGCAGTTCTTC
TRBV7-3	.	TRBD1	TRBJ1-1	CASSPDRVLMNTEAFF	TGTGCCAGCAGCCCGGACAGGGTCCTGATGAACACTGAAGCTTTCTTT
TRBV7-9	.	.	TRBJ2-3	CASSLVPDTQYF	TGTGCCAGCAGCCTGGTCCCAGATACGCAGTATTTT
TRBV10-1	.	.	TRBJ2-1	CASKQLREGNGGNEQFF	TGCGCCAGCAAACAACTCCGAGAGGGTAACGGGGGCAATGAGCAGTTCTTC
TRBV14	.	.	TRBJ1-2	CASSPRLRRGIPNLWEDGYTF	TGTGCCAGCAGCCCTCGACTGCGCCGAGGGATACCTAATCTATGGGAGGATGGCTACACCTTC
TRBV5-1	.	.	TRBJ1-1	CASSLDTTEAFF	TGCGCCAGCAGTTTAGACACCACTGAAGCTTTCTTT
TRBV7-2	once	.	TRBJ2-5	CASSFTGPGETQYF	TGTGCCAGCAGCTTTACGGGGCCGGGGGAGACCCAGTACTTC
TRBV29-1	.	TRBD2	TRBJ2-7	CSVGPSGESSYEQYF	TGCAGCGTTGGGCCTAGCGGAGAAAGCTCCTACGAGCAGTACTTC
TRBV4-1	.	.	TRBJ2-2	CASSPQMGRWWTGELFF	TGCGCCAGCAGCCCCCAAATGGGACGGTGGTGGACCGGGGAGCTGTTTTTT
TRBV6-1	.	TRBD2	TRBJ2-1	CASSDPRWTSGGNNEQFF	TGTGCCAGCAGTGACCCCCGATGGACTAGCGGGGGGAACAATGAGCAGTTCTTC
TRBV29-1	.	.	TRBJ1-1	CSVVSERAFF	TGCAGCGTTGTTAGCGAGAGGGCTTTCTTT
TRBV27	.	TRBD2	TRBJ2-5	CASSLGRTSGPYQETQYF	TGTGCCAGCAGTTTAGGTCGGACTAGCGGGCCGTACCAAGAGACCCAGTACTTC
TRBV18	.	TRBD1	TRBJ1-1	CASSLDRVIAFF	TGTGCCAGCTCACTCGACAGGGTGATTGCTTTCTTT
TRBV18	.	.	TRBJ2-5	CASSPQPETQYF	TGTGCCAGCTCACCACAGCCGGAGACCCAGTACTTC
TRBV5-1	.	.	TRBJ2-5	CASSLEVSRPKGQTQYF	TGCGCCAGCAGCTTGGAGGTTAGCCGCCCAAAAGGACAGACCCAGTACTTC
TRBV5-5	.	.	TRBJ2-1	CASSRDNRYNEQFF	TGTGCCAGCAGCCGGGACAACCGCTACAATGAGCAGTTCTTC
TRBV7-3	.	.	TRBJ2-1	CASSLKGSRNLYNEQFF	TGTGCCAGCAGCTTAAAGGGGAGCAGGAACCTATACAATGAGCAGTTCTTC
TRBV2	.	TRBD1	TRBJ1-1	CASSSTGVAEAFF	TGTGCCAGCAGTAGTACAGGGGTTGCTGAAGCTTTCTTT
TRBV5-1	.	.	TRBJ2-6	CASSYDIPSGANVLTF	TGCGCCAGCAGCTACGACATACCCTCTGGGGCCAACGTCCTGACTTTC
TRBV6-1	.	TRBD1	TRBJ1-2	CASSATSTRTGANYGYTF	TGTGCCAGCAGTGCAACCTCGACAAGGACAGGGGCTAACTATGGCTACACCTTC
TRBV29-1	.	.	TRBJ2-3	CSVPPGNLGDTQYF	TGCAGCGTTCCACCGGGGAATTTGGGAGATACGCAGTATTTT
TRBV5-1	.	.	TRBJ2-7	CASSLDGTGNYYEQYF	TGCGCCAGCAGCTTGGACGGAACAGGGAACTACTACGAGCAGTACTTC
TRBV20-1	.	.	TRBJ2-5	CSARYGTQYF	TGCAGTGCTAGATACGGGACCCAGTACTTC
TRBV5-1	.	TRBD1	TRBJ2-7	CASSGDSPSYEQYF	TGCGCCAGCAGCGGGGACAGCCCGTCCTACGAGCAGTACTTC